The 27 T cell receptor beta chains below were found in one sample sequenced in a study of long-term antiretroviral therapy in people with HIV (dated by TCRdb to between 2021 and 2024). The immunoSEQ hsTCRB v3.0 assay was used at survey level resolution to sequence the TRB variable region. TCRdb mirrors the immuneACCESS table, restricted to in-frame sequences. Some clones are absent from its copies; in checked studies, under half trace to an unresolved V gene, and the reason for the others is unknown. This sample holds about 30,000 clones; around 92% were observed only once. In total, the top ten clones hold less than 3% of the sample. Material: unsorted PBMCs, obtained more than 7.1 years after starting antiretroviral therapy. The receptors derive from a man between 45 and 60 years old with HIV.

The rearrangement uses TRBV28 and TRBJ1-1; the D gene is possibly TRBD1 (6 bases). Germline V CDR1 and CDR2: MDHEN, SYDVKM. The length of the CDR3 is 14 residues. V dropped 6 bases and J dropped 0 bases, with 11 bases sitting between them. CDR3 in amino acids: CASRSGDLNTEAFF. The CDR3 DNA sequence: TGTGCCAGCAGGTCAGGGGACTTGAACACTGAAGCTTTCTTT. Supplemented by reference TRBV28 and TRBJ1-1, the full variable domain reads DVKVTQSSRYLVKRTGEKVFLECVQDMDHENMFWYRQDPGLGLRLIYFSYDVKMKEKGDIPEGYSVSREKKERFSLILESASTNQTSMYLCASRSGDLNTEAFFGQGTRLTVV.

The chain employs TRBV7-6 and TRBJ2-1; D possibly matches TRBD1 or TRBD2 (5 bases each). Between the trimmed V and J ends, which lost 1 base and 9 bases, there was a span of 7 bases. The germline V gene encodes CDR1 SGHVS and CDR2 FNYEAQ. CDR3 size: 12 residues. For the CDR3, the DNA is TGTGCCAGCAGCTTAGAGGGGACTGAGCAGTTCTTC. Protein product: CASSLEGTEQFF.

The CDR3 is CASSVTVPGELFF. CDR3 in DNA: TGCGCCAGCAGTGTTACAGTTCCCGGGGAGCTGTTTTTT. The chain is built from TRBV10-2 and TRBJ2-2; D is undetermined. Per the germline V gene, CDR1 is WSHSY and CDR2 is SAAADI. This CDR3 is built from 13 residues. Trimming cost V 4 bases and J 6 bases, with 9 bases left between them.

This rearrangement joins TRBV6-1 to TRBJ1-6; 9 nucleotides agree with TRBD1. V gave up 1 base and J gave up 13 bases; unmatched junction bases: 8. Germline V lookup: CDR1 MNHNS, CDR2 SASEGT. The CDR3 length is 15 residues. The CDR3 protein is CASSEGDREVRPLHF. The CDR3 DNA reads as TGTGCCAGCAGTGAAGGGGACAGGGAGGTAAGGCCCCTCCACTTT.

Only one count was recorded for this clone. The rearrangement uses TRBV28 and TRBJ1-2; 7 nucleotides match TRBD1. In germline, CDR1 is MDHEN, CDR2 SYDVKM. J gave up 5 bases and V 5 bases, and 2 bases lay outside the gene matches. This CDR3 is 12 amino acids long. The CDR3 reads CASSNRGYGYTF. The CDR3 DNA sequence: TGTGCCAGCAGTAACAGGGGTTATGGCTACACCTTC.

The chain uses TRBV19 and TRBJ1-1, with D possibly matching TRBD1 (6 bases). V lost 1 base and J 7 bases, leaving 10 bases between the germline ends. The CDR3 length is 13 residues. CDR1 LNHDA and CDR2 SQIVND come from the germline V gene (reference sequence). The DNA for the CDR3 is TGTGCCAGTAGTATAGCACAGGGATTTGAAGCTTTCTTT. This sequence encodes CASSIAQGFEAFF.

For the CDR3, the DNA is TGTGCCAGCAGTAGGACAGTCTCCTACGAGCAGTACTTC. Its protein is CASSRTVSYEQYF. V usage is TRBV6-6 and J usage is TRBJ2-7; tentative D call: TRBD1 (6 bases). Germline values: CDR1 MNHNY, CDR2 SVGAGI (reference sequence). Trimming took 5 bases from V and 0 from J, leaving 8 bases between them. CDR3 length: 13 residues.

This chain uses TRBV7-2 with TRBJ2-3; no reliable D call. The V gene lost 0 bases and the J gene lost 2 bases, with 9 bases spanning the gap. In germline, CDR1 is SGHTA, CDR2 FQGNSA. The CDR3 covers 15 residues. The CDR3 loop is CASSLAGLNTDTQYF. The CDR3 DNA reads as TGTGCCAGCAGCTTAGCAGGGCTGAACACAGATACGCAGTATTTT.

J is TRBJ2-7 and V is TRBV5-4; no definite D call. Trimming took 0 bases from V and 0 from J, leaving 4 bases between them. CDR1 is SGHNT and CDR2 is YYREEE in the germline V gene (reference sequence). The CDR3 is 13 residues long. CDR3: CASSLGSSYEQYF. CDR3 DNA: TGTGCCAGCAGCTTGGGCAGCTCCTACGAGCAGTACTTC.

This clone showed up just a few times. This chain links TRBV10-1 with TRBJ2-2; 9 bases align to TRBD1. There are 14 residues in the CDR3. The germline gives CDR1 WNHNN, CDR2 SYGVQD (reference sequence). Unmatched junction bases numbered 2, after V lost 6 bases and J lost 3 bases. The CDR3 spells CASRRTGDTGELFF. The CDR3 nucleotides are TGCGCCAGCAGAAGGACAGGGGACACCGGGGAGCTGTTTTTT.

The rearrangement links TRBV5-6 to TRBJ1-5, with TRBD1 identical over 9 bases. The junction had 2 bases not matched to a gene; V was cut back by 2 bases and J by 5 bases. CDR3 size: 14 residues. Germline CDR1 reads SGHDT; CDR2 reads YYEEEE. The chain's CDR3 is CASSFGTGYQPQHF. The CDR3 bases are TGTGCCAGCAGCTTCGGGACAGGGTATCAGCCCCAGCATTTT.

J is TRBJ1-1 and V is TRBV4-1; a weak D match, TRBD1 (5 bases). This CDR3 region has 15 residues. Germline V lookup: CDR1 MGHRA, CDR2 YSYEKL. V dropped 0 bases and J dropped 4 bases, with 12 bases sitting between them. The CDR3 coding sequence is TGCGCCAGCAGCCAAGATCATGGAGGGACCACTGAAGCTTTCTTT. Translated: CASSQDHGGTTEAFF.

The chain links TRBV5-1 to TRBJ2-2; D is possibly TRBD1 or TRBD2 (5 bases each). V lost 2 bases to trimming and J lost 0 bases, with 8 bases between them. CDR1 and CDR2 (germline): SGHRS, YFSETQ. This CDR3 comprises 15 residues. CDR3 DNA sequence: TGCGCCAGCAGCTTTGGGACGTCGAACACCGGGGAGCTGTTTTTT. Amino acid sequence: CASSFGTSNTGELFF.

This clone was recorded once. The rearrangement joins TRBV28 to TRBJ1-2; the D gene is possibly TRBD1 (5 bases). The CDR3 is 15 residues long. V was trimmed by 5 bases and J by 3 bases, leaving 16 bases between them. In germline, CDR1 is MDHEN, CDR2 SYDVKM. DNA for the CDR3: TGTGCCAGCAGTCCCAGGGACCGGCCATACTATGGCTACACCTTC. Translation: CASSPRDRPYYGYTF.

The V gene is TRBV5-1, the J gene TRBJ1-6; the D is unclear. This CDR3 is built from 15 residues. V dropped 0 bases and J dropped 7 bases, with 11 bases sitting between them. Germline V lookup: CDR1 SGHRS, CDR2 YFSETQ. CDR3 sequence: CASSLEPVRNSPLHF. Written as DNA, the CDR3 is TGCGCCAGCAGCTTGGAACCGGTAAGAAATTCACCCCTCCACTTT. The full variable domain, completed using reference TRBV5-1 and TRBJ1-6, is KAGVTQTPRYLIKTRGQQVTLSCSPISGHRSVSWYQQTPGQGLQFLFEYFSETQRNKGNFPGRFSGRQFSNSRSEMNVSTLELGDSALYLCASSLEPVRNSPLHFGNGTRLTVT.

The chain couples TRBV28 to TRBJ2-4; 8 bases line up with TRBD2. CDR1 MDHEN and CDR2 SYDVKM come from the germline V gene. J gave up 6 bases and V 7 bases, and 8 bases lay outside the gene matches. CDR3 length: 14 residues. In DNA, the CDR3 is TGTGCCAGCACTAGAGCGGGGGACCTAAACATTCAGTACTTC. Translation gives CASTRAGDLNIQYF.

The chain's CDR3 is CASSQEAGGGAEAFF. The CDR3 bases are TGCGCCAGCAGCCAAGAGGCCGGGGGAGGAGCTGAAGCTTTCTTT. This chain links TRBV4-3 with TRBJ1-1, with D tentatively TRBD1 (5 bases). With 0 bases removed from V and 6 bases from J, the gap between germline ends came to 14 bases. Per the germline V gene, CDR1 is LGHNA and CDR2 is YSLEER. The CDR3 runs to 15 residues.

This clone was detected once. V is TRBV7-8 and J is TRBJ1-1, with TRBD1 as a possible D gene (5 bases). The germline V gene has CDR1 SGHVS and CDR2 FQNEAQ. V was pared by 5 bases and J by 1 base, with 8 bases between. The CDR3 consists of 13 residues. The CDR3 loop is CASSRGSNTEAFF. As DNA, the CDR3 is TGTGCCAGCAGCAGGGGCTCGAACACTGAAGCTTTCTTT.

The rearrangement uses TRBV2 and TRBJ2-7; D is possibly TRBD1 or TRBD2 (5 bases each). Trimming stripped 6 bases from V and 1 base from J, with 10 bases between. This CDR3 spans 13 amino acids. CDR1 is SNHLY and CDR2 is FYNNEI in the germline V gene. As DNA, the CDR3 is TGTGCCAGCAGCCGGGACGGATCCTACGAGCAGTACTTC. Translating it yields CASSRDGSYEQYF.

The chain joins TRBV9 to TRBJ2-7, with 9 nucleotides matching TRBD2. The CDR3 is 14 residues long. V shed 3 bases, J shed 4 bases, and the junction held 5 bases outside the gene matches. Germline CDR1 and CDR2: SGDLS and YYNGEE. CDR3 nucleotides: TGTGCCAGCAGCGCCGGTGGACTAGCGTACGAGCAGTACTTC. Translated: CASSAGGLAYEQYF.

J is TRBJ2-6 and V is TRBV4-3; 11 bases match TRBD1. Germline V gene lookup returns CDR1 LGHNA and CDR2 YSLEER. Trimming at V came to 0 bases and at J to 0 bases, leaving 7 bases not matched to a gene. The CDR3 extends over 20 amino acids. The DNA of the CDR3 is TGCGCCAGCAGCCAAGAAATTGGCGGGACAGGGGGCTCTGGGGCCAACGTCCTGACTTTC. Translation gives CASSQEIGGTGGSGANVLTF.

In its sample, this clone was seen once. The gene calls are TRBV4-3 and TRBJ2-7; TRBD2 matches at 9 bases. The CDR3 length is 15 residues. V shed 0 bases, J shed 3 bases, and the junction held 3 bases outside the gene matches. Germline V lookup: CDR1 LGHNA, CDR2 YSLEER. CDR3 nucleotides: TGCGCCAGCAGCCAAGAAGGGCGGGGGGGCTACGAGCAGTACTTC. Its protein is CASSQEGRGGYEQYF.

The V gene is TRBV4-3, the J gene TRBJ2-7; 10 bases match TRBD2. CDR1 and CDR2 (germline): LGHNA, YSLEER. The J segment lost 6 bases and the V segment lost 2 bases, leaving 7 bases of the junction unmatched. The CDR3 extends over 15 amino acids. DNA of the CDR3: TGCGCCAGCAGCCAACGAGCGGGGGGGCCTGGCGAGCAGTACTTC. It is translated as CASSQRAGGPGEQYF.

The chain uses TRBV10-2 and TRBJ1-1; no reliable D call. The CDR3 has 13 residues. Between the trimmed V and J ends, which lost 5 bases and 1 base, there was a span of 8 bases. Per germline, CDR1 WSHSY and CDR2 SAAADI. CDR3: CASSHTGNTEAFF. CDR3 nucleotide sequence: TGCGCCAGCAGTCATACGGGGAACACTGAAGCTTTCTTT.

The table lists this clone with a count of one. The rearrangement uses TRBV28 and TRBJ1-5, with 11 bases lining up with TRBD1. The CDR3 runs to 16 residues. Germline CDR1 reads MDHEN; CDR2 reads SYDVKM. V shed 5 bases and J 1 base; nucleotides not matched to a gene: 4. The CDR3 DNA sequence: TGTGCCAGCAGTCCGTGGGACAGGGGGAGCAATCAGCCCCAGCATTTT. It yields the protein CASSPWDRGSNQPQHF.

The chain uses TRBV5-1 and TRBJ1-2, with D unresolved. The V and J ends lost 0 bases and 0 bases respectively, with 3 bases between them. Germline V gene sequence: CDR1 SGHRS, CDR2 YFSETQ. The CDR3 totals 13 residues. The CDR3, as DNA: TGCGCCAGCAGCTTGGCTGCTAACTATGGCTACACCTTC. Translated, it gives CASSLAANYGYTF.

The chain couples TRBV10-3 to TRBJ1-6; maybe TRBD1 (6 bases). V was pared by 7 bases and J by 6 bases, with 16 bases between. Germline CDR1 and CDR2: ENHRY and SYGVKD. The CDR3 runs 15 residues. CDR3 residues: CAITADRGGNSPLHF. The CDR3 coding sequence is TGTGCCATCACCGCCGACAGAGGGGGTAATTCACCCCTCCACTTT.